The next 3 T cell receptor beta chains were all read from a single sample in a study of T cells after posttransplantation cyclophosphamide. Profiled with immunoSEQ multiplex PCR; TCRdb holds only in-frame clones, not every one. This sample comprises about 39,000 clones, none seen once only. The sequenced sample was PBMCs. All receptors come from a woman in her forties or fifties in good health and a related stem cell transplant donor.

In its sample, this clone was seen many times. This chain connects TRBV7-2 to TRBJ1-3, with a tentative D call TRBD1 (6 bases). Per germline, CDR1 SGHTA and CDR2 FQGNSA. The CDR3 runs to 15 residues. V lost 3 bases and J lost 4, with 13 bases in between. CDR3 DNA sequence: TGTGCCAGCAGCTTGCCAACAGGGCCCGGAAACACCATATATTTT. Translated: CASSLPTGPGNTIYF.

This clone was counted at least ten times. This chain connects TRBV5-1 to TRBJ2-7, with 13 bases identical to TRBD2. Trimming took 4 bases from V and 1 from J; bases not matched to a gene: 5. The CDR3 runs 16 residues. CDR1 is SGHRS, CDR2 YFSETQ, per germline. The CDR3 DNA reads TGCGCCAGCAGCGTAGGACTAGCGGGGGAGTCCTACGAGCAGTACTTC. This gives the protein CASSVGLAGESYEQYF.

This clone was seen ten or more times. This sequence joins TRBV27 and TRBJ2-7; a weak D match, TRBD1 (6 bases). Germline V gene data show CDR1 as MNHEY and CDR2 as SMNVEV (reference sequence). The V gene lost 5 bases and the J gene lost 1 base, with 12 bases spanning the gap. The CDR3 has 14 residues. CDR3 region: CASSHQGNSYEQYF. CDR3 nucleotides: TGTGCCAGCAGTCATCAGGGGAATTCCTACGAGCAGTACTTC.